Included here is one T cell receptor beta chain sequence, with context. Its cognate antigen is unknown. Germline V gene sequence: CDR1 SGDLS, CDR2 YYNGEE. V was pared by 4 bases and J by 0 bases, with 14 bases between. The CDR3 covers 17 residues. Method: immunoSEQ multiplex PCR; TCRdb's copy keeps in-frame clones and lacks some. The data contain roughly 130,000 clones, 92% of them singletons. This entry is derived from a study of graft-versus-host responses after intestinal transplantation. Study-level findings and limits: The recipient marrow held GvH clones, and some of them showed up first in ileum or blood.

Sequencing was performed on unstimulated CD4+ T cells sorted from spleen or lymph node cells, taken before intestinal transplant. V and J are TRBV9 and TRBJ2-6; D remains unclear. This TCR was sampled from a human donor who received an intestinal transplant. The CDR3 nucleotides are TGTGCCAGCAGCACAAGACAACCCCTCTCTGGGGCCAACGTCCTGACTTTC. It encodes CASSTRQPLSGANVLTF.